This T cell receptor (beta chain) is drawn from a study of blood T cell repertoires in COVID-19. As for the study in general: COVID-19 samples collected from the United States, Italy and Spain covered acute and convalescent phases. Nucleic acid was either cDNA or gDNA, and it came from T cells, B-cell-depleted T cells, or PBMCs.

This CDR3 contains 13 residues. The trim removed 3 bases at V and 5 bases at J, leaving 4 bases unmatched. CDR1 and CDR2 (germline): DFQATT, SNEGSKA (reference sequence). Some clones are missing from TCRdb's copy, which holds only in-frame ones; the method was immunoSEQ multiplex PCR. The profile shows tens of thousands of clones, approximately 83% of them singletons. The chain carries TRBV20-1 and TRBJ2-5; the match to TRBD2 covers 9 bases. What was sequenced was peripheral blood. This receptor was identified in a woman aged 55-69 years with acute or convalescent COVID-19. In DNA form, the CDR3 reads TGCAGTGCTAGTAGCGGGAGCGGTGAGACCCAGTACTTC. Protein sequence: CSASSGSGETQYF.